This passage covers 17 T cell receptor beta chains from one sample sequenced in a study of blood T cell repertoires in COVID-19. TCRdb's copy holds only in-frame clones and misses some; the assay was immunoSEQ multiplex PCR. The sample consists of roughly 330,000 clones, approximately 89% of them appearing once. Sequencing used PBMCs or T cells enriched from blood (not recorded which). These receptors were collected from a woman aged 25 to 45 who had recovered from COVID-19.

The V and J genes are TRBV3-1 (or the pseudogene TRBV3-2) and TRBJ2-3; perhaps TRBD2 as D (5 bases). V lost 6 bases and J 4 bases, leaving 11 bases between the germline ends. The CDR3 consists of 13 residues. Per the germline V gene, CDR1 is LGHDT and CDR2 is YNNKEL (reference sequence). The CDR3 region is CASRRAMADTQYF. In nucleotides, the CDR3 is TGTGCCAGCAGGCGGGCTATGGCAGATACGCAGTATTTT.

This clone was seen a single time. The chain uses TRBV5-4 and TRBJ1-2; maybe TRBD1 (6 bases). The CDR3 runs to 16 residues. With 4 bases removed from V and 3 bases from J, the gap between germline ends came to 19 bases. CDR1 is SGHNT and CDR2 is YYREEE in the germline V gene (reference sequence). The CDR3: CASSPIGQLSDYGYTF. CDR3 in DNA: TGTGCCAGCAGCCCCATTGGACAGTTATCGGACTATGGCTACACCTTC. Using reference TRBV5-4 and TRBJ1-2 for the parts outside the CDR3, the full variable domain is ETGVTQSPTHLIKTRGQQVTLRCSSQSGHNTVSWYQQALGQGPQFIFQYYREEENGRGNFPPRFSGLQFPNYSSELNVNALELDDSALYLCASSPIGQLSDYGYTFGSGTRLTVV.

The CDR3 spells CASSQFGGASPYRTDTQYF. The CDR3, as DNA: TGCGCCAGCAGCCAATTTGGCGGGGCATCCCCTTACCGCACAGATACGCAGTATTTT. The chain combines TRBV5-1 with TRBJ2-3; D is possibly TRBD2 (6 bases). CDR3 size: 19 residues. Germline V gene data show CDR1 as SGHRS and CDR2 as YFSETQ. Between the trimmed V and J ends, which lost 4 bases and 1 base, there was a span of 25 bases.

The chain is built from TRBV7-9 and TRBJ1-5, with D unclear. Per the germline V gene, CDR1 is SEHNR and CDR2 is FQNEAQ (reference sequence). Trimming left V 2 bases short and J 6 bases short, with 5 bases between. The CDR3 has 12 amino acids. In DNA, the CDR3 is TGTGCCAGCAGCTTATCTAGTCAGCCCCAGCATTTT. This translates into CASSLSSQPQHF.

This clone has a handful of counts. The genes are TRBV7-9 and TRBJ2-7; 13 nucleotides align to TRBD2. CDR3 length equals 15 residues. V trimming: 3 bases; J trimming: 4 bases; junction bases outside the gene matches: 3. Germline assignment: CDR1 SEHNR and CDR2 FQNEAQ (reference sequence). The CDR3 spells CASSLRTSGGYEQYF. DNA for the CDR3: TGTGCCAGCAGCTTGCGGACTAGCGGGGGATACGAGCAGTACTTC.

This clone has a handful of counts. The V and J genes are TRBV11-2 and TRBJ1-1, with 7 positions matching TRBD1. Germline-derived CDR1 and CDR2 are SGHAT and FQNNGV. This CDR3 has 17 residues. The junction had 9 bases not matched to a gene; V was cut back by 0 bases and J by 2 bases. The CDR3 sequence: CASSLDALGQANTEAFF. The CDR3 DNA sequence: TGTGCCAGCAGCTTAGATGCGTTAGGACAGGCCAACACTGAAGCTTTCTTT. The whole variable domain, remainder taken from reference TRBV11-2 and TRBJ1-1, is EAGVAQSPRYKIIEKRQSVAFWCNPISGHATLYWYQQILGQGPKLLIQFQNNGVVDDSQLPKDRFSAERLKGVDSTLKIQPAKLEDSAVYLCASSLDALGQANTEAFFGQGTRLTVV.

Worth noting for this clone: At one of its ends the junction is not consistent with the germline gene, which may arise from a read error. The chain combines TRBV3-1 (or the pseudogene TRBV3-2) with TRBJ1-2; D call uncertain. In germline, CDR1 is LGHDT, CDR2 YNNKEL (reference sequence). CDR3 length: 12 residues. DNA for the CDR3: TGTGCCAGCAGCCTTGGAGGTTTGGGATTTCACTTC. Its protein product is CASSLGGLGFHF.

This clone was found once. In DNA form, the CDR3 reads TGTGCCAGCAGCCTGGGGACAGGGGGTGGCTACACCTTC. It is translated as CASSLGTGGGYTF. V is TRBV5-6 and J is TRBJ1-2, with TRBD1 matching over 11 bases. Per the germline V gene, CDR1 is SGHDT and CDR2 is YYEEEE. The V segment lost 4 bases and the J segment 7 bases; nucleotides outside the gene matches: 3. This CDR3 region has 13 residues.

The chain has TRBV6-2 or TRBV6-3 and TRBJ2-1, with unresolved D. The germline V gene encodes CDR1 MNHEY and CDR2 SVGEGT. CDR3 length: 14 residues. Trimming took off 3 bases at V and 4 bases at J, with 10 bases between the two ends. CDR3 in amino acids: CASSYLKRYNEQFF. The DNA for the CDR3 is TGTGCCAGCAGTTATCTAAAACGATACAATGAGCAGTTCTTC.

This sequence joins TRBV4-1 and TRBJ1-5; D possibly corresponds to TRBD1 (6 bases). Trimming cost V 3 bases and J 3 bases, with 15 bases left between them. This CDR3 region has 16 residues. CDR1 is MGHRA, CDR2 YSYEKL, per germline. CDR3: CASSHPGGPLNQPQHF. The CDR3 region has the DNA TGCGCCAGCAGCCACCCTGGGGGCCCCCTCAATCAGCCCCAGCATTTT.

This sequence joins TRBV5-4 and TRBJ1-4, with 8 bases matching TRBD1. Germline CDR1 reads SGHNT; CDR2 reads YYREEE (reference sequence). The CDR3 runs to 16 residues. V was clipped by 1 base and J by 0 bases; unmatched bases: 2. DNA of the CDR3: TGTGCCAGCAGCTTGACAGGGGGTGCAACTAATGAAAAACTGTTTTTT. Its protein is CASSLTGGATNEKLFF.

The CDR3 DNA is TGTGCCAGCAGCTTAACGGACAGGGACTATGGCTACACCTTC. As protein: CASSLTDRDYGYTF. The chain is built from TRBV11-2 and TRBJ1-2; 8 nucleotides match TRBD1. The CDR3 consists of 14 residues. Germline V CDR1 and CDR2: SGHAT, FQNNGV. V trimming: 2 bases; J trimming: 3 bases; junction bases outside the gene matches: 2.

The rearrangement joins TRBV12-5 to TRBJ1-2, with D tentatively TRBD1 (6 bases). Germline loops: CDR1 LGHNT, CDR2 FRNRAP. The CDR3 runs 13 residues. With 6 bases removed from V and 3 bases from J, the gap between germline ends came to 11 bases. CDR3 sequence reads: CASGTDRYYGYTF. CDR3 nucleotide sequence: TGTGCTAGTGGAACCGACAGGTACTATGGCTACACCTTC.

The rearrangement links TRBV5-1 to TRBJ2-5; 14 bases map to TRBD2. Germline CDR1 is SGHRS and CDR2 is YFSETQ. J was trimmed by 5 bases and V by 0 bases; bases with no gene match: 6. CDR3 length: 17 residues. In DNA form, the CDR3 reads TGCGCCAGCAGCTTGGGGGGGACTAGCGGGAGAGTCGAGACCCAGTACTTC. It yields the protein CASSLGGTSGRVETQYF.

This clone has just one count. This rearrangement joins TRBV19 to TRBJ2-4; a possible D gene is TRBD1 (6 bases). This CDR3 spans 14 amino acids. The germline CDR1 and CDR2 sequences are LNHDA and SQIVND (reference sequence). The V gene lost 6 bases and the J gene lost 0 bases, with 9 bases spanning the gap. The CDR3 DNA reads as TGTGCCAGTAGGCCCAGGGGAGCCAAAAACATTCAGTACTTC. This codes for CASRPRGAKNIQYF.

J is TRBJ1-1 and V is TRBV4-1; the match to TRBD1 covers 7 bases. Germline V gives CDR1 MGHRA, CDR2 YSYEKL. V trimming: 2 bases; J trimming: 8 bases; junction bases outside the gene matches: 8. The CDR3 totals 14 residues. Written as DNA, the CDR3 is TGCGCCAGCAGCCAACCGGGACAGACGGCGGAAGCTTTCTTT. It codes for CASSQPGQTAEAFF.

V is TRBV2 and J is TRBJ1-1; D unclear. The CDR3 runs to 14 residues. The V gene's germline CDR1 is SNHLY and CDR2 FYNNEI. With 6 bases removed from V and 6 bases from J, the gap between germline ends came to 17 bases. This CDR3 reads CASSPSGIGAEAFF. The CDR3 DNA reads as TGTGCCAGCAGCCCCTCGGGGATTGGGGCTGAAGCTTTCTTT.